Listed here are 2 T cell receptor beta chains from one sample, sequenced in a study of T cell responses to AZD1222 COVID-19 vaccine. Libraries were prepared by immunoSEQ multiplex PCR; TCRdb keeps only in-frame clonotypes and omits some of them. The data contain roughly 100,000 clones, 82% of them seen just once; the ten biggest clones take up approximately 5.1%. Sequenced here: peripheral blood, sampled on day 0 of AZD1222 vaccination. The receptors derive from an adult in good health.

In its sample, this clone ranks as medium-sized (0.01 to 0.1%). The rearrangement uses TRBV4-3 and TRBJ1-6, with D hard to call. This CDR3 has 14 residues. Germline CDR1 and CDR2: LGHNA and YSLEER. Trimming cost V 5 bases and J 7 bases, with 12 bases left between them. CDR3: CASSISGVNSPLHF. The CDR3 DNA sequence: TGCGCCAGCAGCATAAGCGGGGTAAATTCACCCCTCCACTTT.

As concerns this clone: The sample has other DNA sequences that encode this CDR3 too. This chain joins TRBV5-1 and TRBJ1-1; a weak D match, TRBD1 (5 bases). The CDR3 loop spans 13 amino acids. V lost 1 base, J lost 3 bases, and 7 bases lay in between. Per germline, CDR1 SGHRS and CDR2 YFSETQ. CDR3 DNA sequence: TGCGCCAGCAGCTTGTTAGGGGACACTGAAGCTTTCTTT. Its translation: CASSLLGDTEAFF.